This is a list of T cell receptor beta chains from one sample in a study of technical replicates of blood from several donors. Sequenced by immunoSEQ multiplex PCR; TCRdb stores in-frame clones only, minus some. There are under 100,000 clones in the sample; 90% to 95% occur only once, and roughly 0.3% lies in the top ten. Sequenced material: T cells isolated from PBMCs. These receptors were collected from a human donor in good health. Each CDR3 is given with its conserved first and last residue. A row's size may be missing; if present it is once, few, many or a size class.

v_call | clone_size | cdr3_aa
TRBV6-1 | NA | CASTTGTYGYTF
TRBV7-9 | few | CASSLGGGDEQYF
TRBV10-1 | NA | CASTQQTNEKLFF
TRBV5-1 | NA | CASSPGLAGAGEQFF
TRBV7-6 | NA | CASSNALAGEDNEQFF
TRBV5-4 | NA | CASSLDSNYGYTF
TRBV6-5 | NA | CASSYGSSLLNTEAFF
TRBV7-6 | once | CASNPGPSYEQYF
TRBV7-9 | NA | CASSSRRPREETQYF
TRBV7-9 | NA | CASSLTGLGTEAFF
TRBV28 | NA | CASSITVKDEKLFF
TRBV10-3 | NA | CAIRSAASKETQYF
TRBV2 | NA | CASSDSGGWVSNEQFF
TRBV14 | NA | CASSPSVVHRAFF
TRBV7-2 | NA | CASSPPGLYTGELFF
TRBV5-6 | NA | CASSLARASQPQHF
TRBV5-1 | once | CASSAATGGNEKLFF
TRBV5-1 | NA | CASSIRTGLGDNEQFF
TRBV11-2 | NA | CASSLSAEYEQFF
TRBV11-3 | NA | CASSLDGGSTEAFF
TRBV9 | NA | CASSVAGGGPGETQYF
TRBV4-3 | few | CASSQGLAGGYEQYF
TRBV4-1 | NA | CASSQGDRKETQYF
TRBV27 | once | CASSVTGGGNTEAFF